The subject of this entry is one T cell receptor (beta chain). This receptor's antigen is unknown. Per-base qualities were not stored, and no clone one base away is much larger. All donors were healthy Caucasians. Three unrelated non-twin adults were additionally sequenced: a male aged 18 to 29, a male aged 50 to 59 and a female aged 50 to 59. Miltenyi CD45RO+ enrichment and human naive T-cell isolation kits were used to isolate memory (CD45RO+) and naive T cells from PBMC. The sample originates from a study of identical twins listed by TCRdb under 2016. General notes on the study: To test whether fetal clonotypes persist, the study used deep sequencing on TCR alpha and beta repertoires from monozygotic twins, unrelated adults of various ages, and cord blood. Replicate twin experiments were performed at different times using different library preparation protocols to rule out contamination. The paper's findings and limits, for the study overall: Because the same donors could not be followed over many years, the conclusions relied on cross-sectional statistical analysis. Compared with coincidental sharing between unrelated individuals, out-of-frame TCR alpha sequences shared between twins showed an excess of sequences with low generation probability. Fewer insertions were carried by abundant cord blood beta clonotypes; a weaker similar trend was observed in young adult naive repertoires, while no such trend was observed in memory repertoires. In monozygotic twins, recombination models systematically underestimated out-of-frame TCR alpha sharing, but the models matched the sharing seen between unrelated individuals. Invariant T cells such as MAIT and iNKT could partly confound zero-insertion analyses, though diverse VJ usage argued against this for most clonotypes. The excess sharing between twins in beta out-of-frame sequences was weaker because fewer shared sequences reduced the signal-to-noise ratio.

Receptor libraries were prepared by 5' RACE. Sequencing instrument: Illumina HiSeq 2000. Template switching introduced a universal primer binding site; the final cDNA contained a unique molecular identifier, enabling accurate counting of TCR cDNA molecules. Specific primers in the conserved constant-segment region were used to synthesize first-strand cDNA for TCR alpha and beta chains. To control for contamination, every cDNA library was double barcoded, receiving both a SMART-Mk sample barcode and Illumina barcodes. TruSeq adapter sequences and Illumina sample barcodes were added in two successive PCR steps. TCR alpha and beta cDNA libraries were sequenced on the Illumina HiSeq platform with custom primers. Concerning the study's data processing: MiGEC was used to process raw reads and extract unique molecular identifiers, and MiXCR was used to find CDR3 positions. Recombination models were inferred per individual with the repgenHMM and IGoR tools using an EM algorithm. The analysis of shared clonotypes was done with the tcR package in R, with sharing normalized by the product of cloneset sizes. To study raw recombination free of thymic and clonal selection effects, out-of-frame nonproductive sequences were analyzed. TCRdb applied fastp at Q25 and MiXCR to the public reads, then kept only in-frame beta chains. Rows matching on CDR3 protein sequence are summarized as one entry with the most common DNA and genes. TCRdb's processing, not the study's, gives the V and J calls here. The sample table lists 450,000 or so distinct CDR3 sequences, approximately 18% of them with a count of one. The top ten clonotypes cover 9% to 15% of the sample.

The sample was naive T cells sorted from blood. The sample's cell subset or site label, in plain terms: cells isolated with a human naive T-cell isolation kit. The clonotype was recovered from a man aged 50 or older in good health.

The nucleotide sequence reads as follows: TGTGCCAGCAGTGAACGGGGACAAGTCCGGCCCCAGCATTTT. The translation is CASSERGQVRPQHF. The rearrangement combines TRBV6-1 with TRBJ1-5, with a tentative D gene TRBD1 over 6 matching bases. CDR1 and CDR2, looked up from the germline V gene, are MNHNS and SASEGT. The CDR3, cysteine through phenylalanine, is 14 amino acids long. Solely the CDR3 DNA is kept, with 42 bases framed from the first base. V loses 2 bases of germline sequence and J loses 9 bases, and the interval between the two ends is 14 bases.